This TCR beta chain appears in the sequencing data of a study of blood T cell repertoires in COVID-19. Overall study: Sites across the United States, Italy and Spain contributed samples from acute and convalescent COVID-19.

V was clipped by 4 bases and J by 9 bases; unmatched bases: 11. CDR3 length equals 17 residues. Germline CDR1 and CDR2: MNHEY and SMNVEV (reference sequence). The assay was immunoSEQ multiplex PCR, and TCRdb's table has in-frame clones only and misses some. The table records approximately 70,000 clones, 91% of them present only once. The sequence was obtained from a human donor with active COVID-19. The donor label of this sample is uncertain. The material sequenced was peripheral blood. V gene TRBV27 combines with J gene TRBJ2-1, with 14 bases aligning to TRBD2. The CDR3 DNA is TGTGCCAGCAGTTCGGGACTAGCGGGAGTGGTTTCAAGTGAGCAGTTCTTC. Residues: CASSSGLAGVVSSEQFF.